The present T cell receptor beta chain was sequenced within a study of CD4 T cells in relation to SARS-CoV-2 and coronaviruses. At the level of the study: Median patient age was roughly 36 years, spanning 21 to 72 years. Crossreactive spike epitopes shared across donors were mapped to their HLA restriction.

The CDR3 has 13 residues. Trimming took 4 bases from V and 5 from J, leaving 10 bases between them. The germline CDR1 and CDR2 sequences are SGHTA and FQGTGA. As concerns this clone: Its antigen is unidentified.

Whole-study findings and limits: In approximately 70% of donors, memory CD4+ clonotypes crossrecognized SARS-CoV-2 and at least one common cold coronavirus spike.

Uncultured naive and memory CD4+ T cells supplied DNA for deep TCR-beta sequencing. Generated by immunoSEQ multiplex PCR, the TCRdb table keeps only in-frame clones and is missing some. The data show about 54,000 clones, 90% to 95% seen once. The V gene is TRBV7-3, the J gene TRBJ2-3; TRBD2 is a possible D gene (6 bases). What was sequenced was naive CD4+ T cells from PBMCs. Indicated subset: naive CD4+ T cells isolated by negative enrichment. The sequence was obtained from an adult with COVID-19. As DNA, the CDR3 is TGTGCCAGCAGCTCACTAGCCGGAGATACGCAGTATTTT. It encodes CASSSLAGDTQYF.